Listed here are 32 T cell receptor beta chains from one sample, sequenced in a study of CD8 T cells in Susac syndrome (dated 2019 in TCRdb). To prepare the library, the immunoSEQ multiplex PCR assay was applied. RNA was extracted using the RNeasy kit, and about 0.45 to 1 ug of the RNA was reverse transcribed with random hexamers. TCRdb reprocessed the public reads (quality trimming at Q25 with fastp, clone calling with MiXCR) and kept in-frame beta chains. Rows merge per CDR3 protein into single entries with the most common DNA and genes. The sample table lists around 130,000 distinct CDR3 sequences, around 90% of them with a count of one. Jointly, the top ten make up under 0.25% of the sample. Sequences were obtained from CD8+ T cells from PBMCs. The source is a human donor with multiple sclerosis.

The chain has TRBV7-8 and TRBJ2-7; D is possibly TRBD1 or TRBD2 (5 bases each). The V end was cut by 2 bases, the J end by 0 bases, with 11 bases between. Germline V gene data show CDR1 as SGHVS and CDR2 as FQNEAQ. This CDR3 is built from 15 residues. The CDR3 nucleotides are TGTGCCAGCAGCTTATCAGGGAGAAGCTCCTACGAGCAGTACTTC. This sequence encodes CASSLSGRSSYEQYF. The full variable domain, with the rest looked up from reference TRBV7-8 and TRBJ2-7, is GAGVSQSPRYKVAKRGQDVALRCDPISGHVSLFWYQQALGQGPEFLTYFQNEAQLDKSGLPSDRFFAERPEGSVSTLKIQRTQQEDSAVYLCASSLSGRSSYEQYFGPGTRLTVT.

J is TRBJ2-7 and V is TRBV6-2 or TRBV6-3; D remains ambiguous. Germline CDR1 is MNHEY and CDR2 is SVGEGT. V was shortened by 0 bases and J by 5 bases, with 8 bases between the two germline ends. The CDR3 loop spans 13 amino acids. CDR3 nucleotides: TGTGCCAGCAGTTACTCGTTCCGTAACGAGCAGTACTTC. Amino acid sequence: CASSYSFRNEQYF.

The V gene is TRBV10-3, the J gene TRBJ2-1, with a possible D match to TRBD1 (5 bases). Trimming took 1 base from V and 5 from J, leaving 9 bases between them. The CDR3 is made up of 14 amino acids. Germline lookup yields CDR1 ENHRY and CDR2 SYGVKD. The CDR3 sequence is CAISEWTQNNEQFF. CDR3 DNA: TGTGCCATCAGTGAGTGGACACAGAACAATGAGCAGTTCTTC.

The chain recombines TRBV3-1 with TRBJ2-7; D gene ambiguous. The CDR3 length is 13 residues. The germline gives CDR1 LGHDT, CDR2 YNNKEL (reference sequence). V was pared by 0 bases and J by 3 bases, with 6 bases between. The CDR3 DNA reads TGTGCCAGCAGCCAAGATCCGAGCTACGAGCAGTACTTC. This sequence encodes CASSQDPSYEQYF.

V and J are TRBV18 and TRBJ2-5; the D is unclear. The V and J ends lost 3 bases and 5 bases respectively, with 16 bases between them. This CDR3 has 15 residues. Germline V lookup: CDR1 KGHSH, CDR2 LQKENI. CDR3 coding DNA: TGTGCCAGCTCACCTCAGGAGTCGACCTGGGAGACCCAGTACTTC. Encoded protein: CASSPQESTWETQYF.

This chain uses TRBV28 with TRBJ2-1; weak D call: TRBD2 (6 bases). Germline CDR1 is MDHEN and CDR2 is SYDVKM. V shed 3 bases and J shed 7 bases, with 13 bases lying between them. This CDR3 is built from 14 residues. This chain's CDR3 is CASSFEGLVNEQFF. The CDR3 region has the DNA TGTGCCAGCAGTTTTGAGGGACTTGTGAATGAGCAGTTCTTC.

DNA of the CDR3: TGTGCCAGTACGAGCGGGAGCGCCTACAATGAGCAGTTCTTC. Its translation is CASTSGSAYNEQFF. This chain connects TRBV27 to TRBJ2-1; TRBD2 matches 8 bases. Germline CDR1 reads MNHEY; CDR2 reads SMNVEV (reference sequence). The trim removed 9 bases at V and 2 bases at J, leaving 6 bases unmatched. The CDR3 totals 14 residues.

The CDR3 here is CASSQANRFKNIQYF. CDR3 nucleotide sequence: TGCGCCAGCAGCCAAGCGAACAGATTCAAAAACATTCAGTACTTC. This sequence joins TRBV4-1 and TRBJ2-4, with D unresolved. CDR3 length: 15 amino acids. V was clipped by 1 base and J by 3 bases, with 10 bases between them. Per the germline V gene, CDR1 is MGHRA and CDR2 is YSYEKL.

This rearrangement joins TRBV30 to TRBJ2-1; D gene unclear. The CDR3 loop spans 15 amino acids. Trimming removed 4 bases from V and 1 base from J, with 14 bases in between. Germline CDR1 reads GTSNPN; CDR2 reads SVGIG (reference sequence). CDR3 sequence: CAWNPSVLSYNEQFF. The DNA of the CDR3 is TGTGCCTGGAATCCTAGTGTATTATCCTACAATGAGCAGTTCTTC.

This chain joins TRBV5-6 and TRBJ1-1; no reliable D call. The CDR3 loop spans 12 amino acids. Germline V CDR1 and CDR2: SGHDT, YYEEEE. Trimming took 10 bases from V and 3 from J, leaving 13 bases between them. Here the CDR3 reads CAAPGGHTEAFF. Written as DNA, the CDR3 is TGTGCCGCCCCGGGCGGGCACACTGAAGCTTTCTTT.

In this sample, this clonotype turned up once. The V and J genes are TRBV13 and TRBJ2-1, with TRBD1 matching 7 bases. The CDR3 is 15 residues long. Germline CDR1 reads PRHDT; CDR2 reads FYEKMQ (reference sequence). V lost 5 bases, J lost 2 bases, and 6 bases stayed unmatched. The CDR3 DNA reads as TGTGCCAGCAGCCCCCCAGGGACAGCCTACAATGAGCAGTTCTTC. It yields the protein CASSPPGTAYNEQFF.

The chain uses TRBV5-1 and TRBJ2-7; D might be TRBD2 (6 bases). There are 15 residues in the CDR3. Germline CDR1 is SGHRS and CDR2 is YFSETQ. V lost 0 bases and J 3 bases, leaving 13 bases between the germline ends. The CDR3 is CASSLAGGKVYEQYF. CDR3 DNA: TGCGCCAGCAGCTTGGCCGGGGGAAAGGTCTACGAGCAGTACTTC.

This rearrangement joins TRBV30 to TRBJ2-5; maybe TRBD2 (6 bases). The ends were cut back, 5 bases at V and 1 base at J, with 14 bases in the middle. Germline V gene lookup returns CDR1 GTSNPN and CDR2 SVGIG (reference sequence). This CDR3 contains 14 residues. CDR3 nucleotide sequence: TGTGCCTGGTCCTCGGGGGTAGGCCAAGAGACCCAGTACTTC. Amino acids: CAWSSGVGQETQYF.

V usage is TRBV4-1 and J usage is TRBJ1-5; tentatively, D is TRBD1 (5 bases). The CDR3 spans 16 residues. Germline V gives CDR1 MGHRA, CDR2 YSYEKL. Trimming took off 5 bases at V and 2 bases at J, with 16 bases between the two ends. CDR3 in amino acids: CASSAGPGDGNQPQHF. DNA of the CDR3: TGCGCCAGCAGCGCAGGGCCCGGTGACGGCAATCAGCCCCAGCATTTT.

The chain recombines TRBV27 with TRBJ2-7; the D is unclear. Germline CDR1 reads MNHEY; CDR2 reads SMNVEV (reference sequence). Trimming shortened V by 5 bases and J by 3 bases, and 14 bases separated the two germline ends. The CDR3 covers 14 residues. The CDR3 DNA sequence: TGTGCCAGCAGTCCCCAGACTGGAATCTACGAGCAGTACTTC. It encodes CASSPQTGIYEQYF.

The J gene is TRBJ2-1, the V gene TRBV18; 8 bases fit TRBD2. The CDR3 runs 14 residues. In germline, CDR1 is KGHSH, CDR2 LQKENI. After removal of 6 bases from V and 7 bases from J, the junction contained 8 bases not matched to a gene. CDR3: CASSIAGSSNEQFF. The CDR3 region has the DNA TGTGCCAGCTCCATAGCGGGGTCCTCGAATGAGCAGTTCTTC.

The V call is TRBV18, the J call TRBJ2-1; D may be TRBD2 (5 bases). The CDR3 is made up of 16 amino acids. Germline CDR1 and CDR2: KGHSH and LQKENI. Trimming took 3 bases from V and 0 from J, leaving 12 bases between them. The CDR3 DNA reads TGTGCCAGCTCACCTCTGGTCGACTACTCCTACAATGAGCAGTTCTTC. The encoded protein is CASSPLVDYSYNEQFF. Using reference TRBV18 and TRBJ2-1 for the parts outside the CDR3, the full variable domain is NAGVMQNPRHLVRRRGQEARLRCSPMKGHSHVYWYRQLPEEGLKFMVYLQKENIIDESGMPKERFSAEFPKEGPSILRIQQVVRGDSAAYFCASSPLVDYSYNEQFFGPGTRLTVL.

The chain links TRBV7-9 to TRBJ2-7, with D maybe TRBD1 (5 bases). Germline loops: CDR1 SEHNR, CDR2 FQNEAQ (reference sequence). This CDR3 spans 14 amino acids. V was trimmed by 4 bases and J by 3 bases, leaving 13 bases between them. This chain's CDR3 is CASSSTGVYYEQYF. CDR3 DNA: TGTGCCAGCAGCTCTACAGGTGTGTACTACGAGCAGTACTTC.

The genes are TRBV3-1 and TRBJ2-1; 10 bases line up with TRBD2. Germline lookup yields CDR1 LGHDT and CDR2 YNNKEL (reference sequence). The V gene end was trimmed by 1 base and the J gene end by 5 bases; junction bases not matched to a gene: 11. The CDR3 extends over 18 amino acids. CDR3 loop: CASSQGPTLAGGHNEQFF. The DNA for the CDR3 is TGTGCCAGCAGCCAAGGCCCGACCTTAGCGGGAGGACACAATGAGCAGTTCTTC.

This clonotype was seen a single time. The chain combines TRBV7-2 with TRBJ1-2; D possibly corresponds to TRBD1 (6 bases). Trimming pared 6 bases from V and 8 bases from J, leaving 13 bases between. The CDR3 has 12 residues. Per the germline V gene, CDR1 is SGHTA and CDR2 is FQGNSA. The CDR3 region is CASRGVDRGYTF. CDR3 in DNA: TGTGCCAGCAGGGGCGTAGACAGGGGCTACACCTTC.

This clonotype was detected only a few times. The V gene is TRBV19, the J gene TRBJ2-7; TRBD1 agrees at 9 bases. The CDR3 loop spans 14 amino acids. The germline V gene encodes CDR1 LNHDA and CDR2 SQIVND (reference sequence). Germline trimming cut 5 bases from V and 2 bases from J; bases unmatched to any gene: 4. CDR3 nucleotide sequence: TGTGCCAGTAGTCCGACAGGGGGGACCTACGAGCAGTACTTC. Translation gives CASSPTGGTYEQYF.

This chain uses TRBV14 with TRBJ2-1; D uncertain. This CDR3 contains 17 residues. CDR1 is SGHDN and CDR2 is FVKESK in the germline V gene. V lost 1 base and J 0 bases, leaving 13 bases between the germline ends. Here the CDR3 reads CASSQVPARSSYNEQFF. The DNA for the CDR3 is TGTGCCAGCAGCCAAGTCCCGGCGCGCAGCTCCTACAATGAGCAGTTCTTC.

The chain employs TRBV7-9 and TRBJ2-7; D unresolved. This CDR3 has 17 amino acids. V was trimmed by 2 bases and J by 2 bases, leaving 19 bases between them. The germline gives CDR1 SEHNR, CDR2 FQNEAQ (reference sequence). The CDR3 DNA sequence: TGTGCCAGCAGCTTAATCCCTGAGTGGGAACCAACCTACGAGCAGTACTTC. Amino acid sequence: CASSLIPEWEPTYEQYF.

The V and J genes are TRBV25-1 and TRBJ2-2; D assignment may be TRBD1 or TRBD2 (6 bases each). CDR1 is MGHDK and CDR2 is SYGVNS in the germline V gene. The CDR3 has 13 residues. The V and J ends lost 4 bases and 5 bases respectively, with 8 bases between them. CDR3 sequence reads: CASSGGGTGELFF. For the CDR3, the DNA is TGTGCCAGCAGTGGAGGGGGGACCGGGGAGCTGTTTTTT.

This clonotype appeared a single time. At one of its ends the junction is not consistent with the germline gene, which may arise from a read error. The genes are TRBV19 and TRBJ2-1; 9 nucleotides align to TRBD2. Germline V CDR1 and CDR2: LNHDA, SQIVND (reference sequence). This CDR3 is built from 9 residues. The CDR3 DNA reads as TGTGCCGTAAGGGCGCGGGGGGGTTTC. Amino acids: CAVRARGGF.

CDR3 in DNA: TGTGCCTGGAGTAACCCCGGGGAGCTGTTTTTT. Translating it yields CAWSNPGELFF. The J gene is TRBJ2-2, the V gene TRBV30; D unresolved. The length of the CDR3 is 11 residues. Trimming took 2 bases from V and 6 from J, leaving 4 bases between them. Germline CDR1 GTSNPN, CDR2 SVGIG (reference sequence). Full variable domain (outside the CDR3, taken from reference TRBV30 and TRBJ2-2): SQTIHQWPATLVQPVGSPLSLECTVEGTSNPNLYWYRQAAGRGLQLLFYSVGIGQISSEVPQNLSASRPQDRQFILSSKKLLLSDSGFYLCAWSNPGELFFGEGSRLTVL.

The V gene is TRBV7-7, the J gene TRBJ2-1, with D perhaps TRBD2 (6 bases). Trimming pared 9 bases from V and 4 bases from J, leaving 13 bases between. The germline V gene has CDR1 SSHAT and CDR2 FNYEAQ (reference sequence). The CDR3 is 13 amino acids. CDR3 nucleotides: TGTGCCAGTTCGGGCGGGGCATACAATGAGCAGTTCTTC. It yields the protein CASSGGAYNEQFF.

The chain has TRBV28 and TRBJ2-5; the match to TRBD2 covers 7 bases. The germline CDR1 and CDR2 sequences are MDHEN and SYDVKM. The CDR3 runs to 12 residues. V dropped 11 bases and J dropped 3; count of bases not matched to a gene: 6. CDR3 sequence reads: CAVLGREETQYF. CDR3 coding DNA: TGTGCCGTACTTGGGAGGGAAGAGACCCAGTACTTC.

With respect to this clonotype: The DNA is omitted, as the CDR3 cannot be located on it reliably, and the CDR3 follows TCRdb's listing. This chain uses TRBV20-1 with TRBJ2-1; the D segment call TRBD1 is taken from the table without a DNA check. The CDR3 length is 21 residues, termini included. Germline V gives CDR1 DFQATT, CDR2 SNEGSKA (reference sequence). CDR3 region: CSAFRTGSSYNEQFFYNEQFF.

The CDR3 here is CASTQPPEAFF. The CDR3 DNA follows: TGTGCCAGCACCCAACCTCCTGAAGCTTTCTTT. The chain combines TRBV6-2 or TRBV6-3 with TRBJ1-1; D uncertain. V dropped 7 bases and J dropped 6 bases, with 9 bases sitting between them. Germline lookup yields CDR1 MNHEY and CDR2 SVGEGT. The CDR3 runs to 11 residues.

The chain joins TRBV7-9 to TRBJ2-5; 8 bases are shared with TRBD2. The CDR3 totals 14 residues. Germline V gene data show CDR1 as SEHNR and CDR2 as FQNEAQ (reference sequence). V trimming: 5 bases; J trimming: 5 bases; junction bases outside the gene matches: 7. This chain's CDR3 is CASSLLAGGETQYF. Here the CDR3 DNA reads TGTGCCAGCAGCCTTCTCGCGGGGGGTGAGACCCAGTACTTC.

The CDR3 is CASSLHSNQPQHF. The CDR3 region has the DNA TGTGCCAGCAGTTTGCATAGCAATCAGCCCCAGCATTTT. J is TRBJ1-5 and V is TRBV27, with D unresolved. V was pared by 3 bases and J by 0 bases, with 3 bases between. CDR1 MNHEY and CDR2 SMNVEV come from the germline V gene (reference sequence). This CDR3 comprises 13 residues.